A selection of T cell receptor beta chains follows, all from one sample in a study of blood T cell repertoires in COVID-19. Here immunoSEQ multiplex PCR was the method, and the copy in TCRdb shows in-frame clones only, minus some. Of approximately 180,000 clones listed, approximately 81% are singletons. Sequenced input: peripheral blood. The receptors originated from a person aged 65 to 85 with COVID-19, enrolled during active disease. The CDR3 runs from the conserved cysteine through the conserved F or W. The D gene is left open where the match is weak. Expanded clones are given a class, and other clones once, few, many or no size at all.

V gene	clone size	J gene	D gene	CDR3 protein
TRBV4-3	NA	TRBJ1-1	NA	CASSQEQYTEAFF
TRBV15	NA	TRBJ2-2	NA	CATSRLPTGELFF
TRBV5-6	many	TRBJ2-7	TRBD1	CASSLGTGTYEQYF
TRBV30	few	TRBJ1-2	NA	CAWSGGPGAGYTF
TRBV11-2	few	TRBJ2-4	TRBD1	CASSSLQGSLAKNIQYF
TRBV15	NA	TRBJ1-2	NA	CATSGGRTDGYTF
TRBV25-1	NA	TRBJ1-5	NA	CASSETGTPNQPQHF
TRBV9	once	TRBJ1-6	NA	CASSEQGSPLHF
TRBV21-1	NA	TRBJ2-2	NA	CASEQGPNTGELFF
TRBV28	once	TRBJ1-2	NA	CASTRARTFYTF
TRBV6-1	NA	TRBJ2-1	NA	CASSEAGPRTGSEQFF
TRBV28	NA	TRBJ1-2	NA	CASSLMRDEPSGYTF
TRBV5-6	few	TRBJ2-1	NA	CASRTQTYSSYNEQFF
TRBV2	NA	TRBJ2-3	NA	CASSRSTGSRTDTQYF
TRBV10-3	NA	TRBJ1-3	TRBD1	CAISRGQAFSGNTIYF
TRBV23-1	NA	TRBJ2-7	NA	CASSPFRRKWGDEQYF
TRBV28	NA	TRBJ1-2	NA	CASSAGGLYGYTF
TRBV28	NA	TRBJ2-7	NA	CASNTAGPPYEQYF
TRBV7-8	NA	TRBJ2-5	TRBD1	CASSRPGGGFVYF
TRBV10-3	NA	TRBJ1-4	NA	CAISGTSVGVLPGTNEKLFF
TRBV7-3	few	TRBJ2-1	TRBD1	CASSPRGLGDSEQFF
TRBV10-3	NA	TRBJ1-5	NA	CASCGSLEGQPQHF
TRBV6-5	NA	TRBJ1-6	NA	CASSRQESPLHF
TRBV2	NA	TRBJ1-5	TRBD1	CASREQGAQPQHF
TRBV7-9	NA	TRBJ1-3	NA	CASSLGDNSGNTIYF
TRBV19	NA	TRBJ1-1	NA	CASSTRGQLNTEAFF